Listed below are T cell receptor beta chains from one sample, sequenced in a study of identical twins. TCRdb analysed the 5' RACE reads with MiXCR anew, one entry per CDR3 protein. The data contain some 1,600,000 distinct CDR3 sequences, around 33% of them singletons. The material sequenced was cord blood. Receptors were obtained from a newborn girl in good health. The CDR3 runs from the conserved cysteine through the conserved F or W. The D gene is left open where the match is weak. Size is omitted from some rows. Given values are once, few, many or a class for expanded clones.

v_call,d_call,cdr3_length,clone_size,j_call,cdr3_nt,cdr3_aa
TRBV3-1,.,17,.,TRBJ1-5,TGTGCCAGCAGCCGAACAGGGCGGGGGTATAGCAATCAGCCCCAGCATTTT,CASSRTGRGYSNQPQHF
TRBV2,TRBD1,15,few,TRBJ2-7,TGTGCCAGCAGAAAGGACAGGTTAAGCTCCTACGAGCAGTACTTC,CASRKDRLSSYEQYF
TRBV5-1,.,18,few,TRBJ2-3,TGCGCCAGCAGCCCTAGAGCAGGGGCTACCCTTAGGGCAGATACGCAGTATTTT,CASSPRAGATLRADTQYF
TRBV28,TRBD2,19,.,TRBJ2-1,TGTGCCAGCAGCCCTAGGACTAGCGGGAGGGCCTCTCCCTACAATGAGCAGTTCTTC,CASSPRTSGRASPYNEQFF
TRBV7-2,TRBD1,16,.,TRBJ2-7,TGTGCCAGCAGCTTAGCGGGGACAGGAACGACCTACGAGCAGTACTTC,CASSLAGTGTTYEQYF
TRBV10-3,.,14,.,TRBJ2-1,TGTGCCATCAGTCTTGGACAGTCCCTACAGGAGCAGTTCTTC,CAISLGQSLQEQFF
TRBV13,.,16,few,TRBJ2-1,TGTGCCAGCAGCCCATGGGGCGGGGCCCGGCCTCTCGAGCAGTTCTTC,CASSPWGGARPLEQFF
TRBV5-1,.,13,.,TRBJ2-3,TGCGCCAGCAGTCGAAATGACAGAAGTACGCAGTATTTT,CASSRNDRSTQYF
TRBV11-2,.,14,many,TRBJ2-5,TGTGCCAGCAGCTTATTACCTCGCCAAGAGACCCAGTACTTC,CASSLLPRQETQYF
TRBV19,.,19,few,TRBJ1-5,TGTGCCAGTATCCCTCCGTGGGGGGGGGGCAGGGCGCTAGATCAGCCCCAGCATTTT,CASIPPWGGGRALDQPQHF
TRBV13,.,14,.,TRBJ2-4,TGTGCCAGCAGCTTTAGGGGCTATGAAGACATTCAGTACTTC,CASSFRGYEDIQYF
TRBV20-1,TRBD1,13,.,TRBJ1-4,TGCGGACTACTAGGGACAGTAAATGAAAGACTGTTTTTT,CGLLGTVNERLFF
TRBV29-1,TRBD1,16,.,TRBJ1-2,TGCAGCGTTGACGGAACCGGGACAGGATATATCTATGGCTACACCTTC,CSVDGTGTGYIYGYTF
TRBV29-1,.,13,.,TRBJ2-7,TGCAGCGTTGCGCAGGGGATGTCCTACGAGCAGTACTTC,CSVAQGMSYEQYF
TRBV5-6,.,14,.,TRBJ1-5,TGTGCCAGCAGCCTGTACCGCCTCAATCAGCCCCAGCATTTT,CASSLYRLNQPQHF
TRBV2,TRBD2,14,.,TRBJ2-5,TGTGCCAGCGACGGGGGGGCGGGTCAAGAGACCCAGTACTTC,CASDGGAGQETQYF
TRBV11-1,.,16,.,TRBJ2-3,TGTGCCAGCAGCTTAGGATCAGTTTTTAGCACAGATACGCAGTATTTT,CASSLGSVFSTDTQYF
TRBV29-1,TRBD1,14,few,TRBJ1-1,TGCAGCGTTGATCAGGGGGTCATGAACACTGAAGCTTTCTTT,CSVDQGVMNTEAFF
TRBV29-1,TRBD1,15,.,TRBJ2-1,TGCAGCGTTGAACCCGACAGGGGGCGATACAATGAGCAGTTCTTC,CSVEPDRGRYNEQFF
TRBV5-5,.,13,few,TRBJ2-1,TGTGCCAGCAGCGCTCCACAAGTTAATGAGCAGTTCTTC,CASSAPQVNEQFF
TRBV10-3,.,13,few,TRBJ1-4,TGTGCCGCTCGGGGCGGGGAGAATGAAAAACTGTTTTTT,CAARGGENEKLFF
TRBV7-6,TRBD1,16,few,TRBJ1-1,TGTGCCAGCAGCTCCGGACAGGGCTGGGGGAACACTGAAGCTTTCTTT,CASSSGQGWGNTEAFF
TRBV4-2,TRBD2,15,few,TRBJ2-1,TGTGCCAGCAGCACCCAGCGGGGGGGCTACAATGAGCAGTTCTTC,CASSTQRGGYNEQFF
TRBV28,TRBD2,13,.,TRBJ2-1,TGTGCCAGTATACTAGCGGGAGTTAATGAGCAGTTCTTC,CASILAGVNEQFF
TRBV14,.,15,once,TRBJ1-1,TGTGCCAGCAGCCAAGATGGAGCCTACCTAACTGAAGCTTTCTTT,CASSQDGAYLTEAFF
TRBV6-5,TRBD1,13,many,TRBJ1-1,TGTGCCAGCAGTCGACAGGGGGCCACTGAAGCTTTCTTT,CASSRQGATEAFF
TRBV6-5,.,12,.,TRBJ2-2,TGTGCCAGCAGTTATCCAGGCGGGGAGCTGTTTTTT,CASSYPGGELFF
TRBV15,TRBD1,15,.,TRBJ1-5,TGTGCCACCAGCTCCGGGACAGGGGGCAATCAGCCCCAGCATTTT,CATSSGTGGNQPQHF